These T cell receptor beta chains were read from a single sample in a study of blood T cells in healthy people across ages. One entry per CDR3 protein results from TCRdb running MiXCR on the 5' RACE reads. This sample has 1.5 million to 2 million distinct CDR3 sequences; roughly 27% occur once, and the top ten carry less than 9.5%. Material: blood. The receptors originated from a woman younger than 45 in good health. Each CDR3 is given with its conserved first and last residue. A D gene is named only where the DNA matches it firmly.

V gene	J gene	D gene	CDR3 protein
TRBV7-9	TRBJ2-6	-	CASNADTESSGANVLTF
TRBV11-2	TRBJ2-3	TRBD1	CASRSQGAADTQYF
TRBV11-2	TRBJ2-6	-	CASSPRGMYLVSGANVLTF
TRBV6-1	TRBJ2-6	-	CASSEVSTGANVLTF
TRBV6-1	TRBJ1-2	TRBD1	CASSVAGGYGYTF
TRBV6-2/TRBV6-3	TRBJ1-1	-	CASSYSVLMNTEAFF
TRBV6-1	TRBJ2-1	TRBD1	CASISGGEQFF
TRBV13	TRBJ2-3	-	CASSGEASADTQYF
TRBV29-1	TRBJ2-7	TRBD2	CSVGRVDGQYF
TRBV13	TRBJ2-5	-	CASSLWSGLGRETQYF
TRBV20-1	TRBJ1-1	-	CSARDTAMNTEAFF
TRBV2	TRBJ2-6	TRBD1	CASSGGTGGSGANVLTF
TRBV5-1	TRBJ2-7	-	CASKIGGGSYEQYF
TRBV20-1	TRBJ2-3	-	CSGGAGADTQYF
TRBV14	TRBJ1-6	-	CASSRPGINSPLHF
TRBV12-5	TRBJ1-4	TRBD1	CASGSGQGREKLFF
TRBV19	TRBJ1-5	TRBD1	CASSIWAGGARQPQHF
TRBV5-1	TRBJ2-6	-	CASSSESGANVLTF
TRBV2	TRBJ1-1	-	CASILRDSNTNTEAFF
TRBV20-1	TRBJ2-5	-	CSAPRRGGGVQETQYF
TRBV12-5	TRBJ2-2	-	CASGLVRAANTGELFF
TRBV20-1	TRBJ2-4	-	CSAGGSFNEQYF
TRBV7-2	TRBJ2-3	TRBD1	CASSLQGANTQYF
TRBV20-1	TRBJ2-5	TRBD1	CRALIEGQTQETQYF
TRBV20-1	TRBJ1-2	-	CSATASSRGYTF
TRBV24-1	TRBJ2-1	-	CATQSTRDYNEQFF
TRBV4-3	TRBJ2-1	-	CASSRTYGEQFF
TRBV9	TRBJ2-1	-	CASRGQGSNEQFF
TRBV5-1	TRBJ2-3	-	CASSSGRPRTDTQYF
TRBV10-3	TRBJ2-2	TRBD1	CAISESTGKVTRELFF
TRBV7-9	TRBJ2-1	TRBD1	CASSLLGTGGGGEQFF
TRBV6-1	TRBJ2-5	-	CASSEYNLDQETQYF
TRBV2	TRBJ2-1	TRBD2	CAARNGGAPYNEQFF
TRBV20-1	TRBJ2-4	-	CSAWAGSAKNIQYF
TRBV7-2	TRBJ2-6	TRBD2	CASSLGLGLAGVGANVLTF
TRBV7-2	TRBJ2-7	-	CASSRDRTPGHEQYF
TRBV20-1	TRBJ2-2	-	CSARASDVTGELFF
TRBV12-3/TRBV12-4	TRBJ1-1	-	CASNKAQGADTEAFF
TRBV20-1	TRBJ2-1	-	CSARAQGGVNEQFF
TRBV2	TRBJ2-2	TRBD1	CASSGNRGLNTGELFF
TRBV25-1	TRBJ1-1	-	CASSESRFGGNTEAFF
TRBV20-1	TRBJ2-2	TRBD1	CSARGDRGLFF
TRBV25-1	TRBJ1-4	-	CASSEFRETNEKLFF
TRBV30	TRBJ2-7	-	CAWSGNSEQQYF
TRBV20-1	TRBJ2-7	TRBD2	CSATDGSGSYYEQYF